Presented here are 21 T cell receptor beta chains from one specimen sequenced in a study. One entry per CDR3 protein results from TCRdb running MiXCR on the 5' RACE reads. The profile covers thousands of distinct CDR3 sequences, with more than 15% appearing a single time and 3.5% taken by the ten largest. The sequencing sample was made of memory CD4+ T cells sorted from blood. The subset here: memory CD4+ T cells, CD4+CD45RO+CD25-. Every receptor here comes from a female donor with breast cancer.

This clonotype was counted a few times. With a much larger clone just one base away, this may be a read error. CDR3 nucleotides: TGTGCCAGCAGCTTCCAGCGTCAGAACTACGAGCAGTACTTC. Amino acid sequence: CASSFQRQNYEQYF. The V call is TRBV7-8, the J call TRBJ2-7; D uncertain. V was shortened by 3 bases and J by 3 bases, with 12 bases between the two germline ends. The CDR3 spans 14 residues. The germline V gene has CDR1 SGHVS and CDR2 FQNEAQ.

By sample fraction, this clonotype is medium-sized. The chain has TRBV5-1 and TRBJ2-5, with 10 bases aligning to TRBD2. Germline CDR1 is SGHRS and CDR2 is YFSETQ. The CDR3 contains 18 residues. Trimming cost V 4 bases and J 5 bases; bases outside gene matches: 17. The CDR3 protein is CASSQQTFPGLAYETQYF. The CDR3 bases are TGCGCCAGCAGCCAGCAAACATTTCCGGGACTAGCGTACGAGACCCAGTACTTC.

This clonotype is deemed medium-sized. The chain carries TRBV6-1 and TRBJ2-3, with D possibly TRBD2 on 6 matching bases. Per the germline V gene, CDR1 is MNHNS and CDR2 is SASEGT. The V gene lost 2 bases and the J gene lost 0 bases, with 18 bases spanning the gap. This CDR3 has 18 amino acids. The CDR3 DNA reads TGTGCCAGCAGTGAATATTGGGTGAGCGGGTCTAGCACAGATACGCAGTATTTT. This codes for CASSEYWVSGSSTDTQYF.

This clonotype is medium-sized within its sample. J is TRBJ2-7 and V is TRBV7-2; 8 nucleotides match TRBD2. This CDR3 contains 16 residues. Losses at the gene ends were 1 base for V and 6 bases for J; bases not matched to a gene: 11. CDR1 SGHTA and CDR2 FQGNSA come from the germline V gene. CDR3 in DNA: TGTGCCAGCAGCTTAGTTGGGGGACTAGTTGTCGGCGAGCAGTACTTC. It specifies CASSLVGGLVVGEQYF. Variable domain in full (rest from reference TRBV7-2 and TRBJ2-7): GAGVSQSPSNKVTEKGKDVELRCDPISGHTALYWYRQSLGQGLEFLIYFQGNSAPDKSGLPSDRFSAERTGGSVSTLTIQRTQQEDSAVYLCASSLVGGLVVGEQYFGPGTRLTVT.

This clonotype was seen at least ten times. The chain uses TRBV9 and TRBJ2-1; D possibly matches TRBD1 or TRBD2 (6 bases each). Germline V gene lookup returns CDR1 SGDLS and CDR2 YYNGEE. The V end was cut by 0 bases, the J end by 4 bases, with 14 bases between. The CDR3 totals 16 residues. The CDR3 protein is CASSVDARGGYNEQFF. CDR3 DNA: TGTGCCAGCAGCGTAGACGCCCGAGGGGGGTACAATGAGCAGTTCTTC.

This clonotype was recorded at least ten times. The rearrangement uses TRBV5-1 and TRBJ2-1; 13 bases agree with TRBD2. CDR3 length: 17 residues. J lost 4 bases, V lost 3 bases, and 7 bases had no gene match. Germline-derived CDR1 and CDR2 are SGHRS and YFSETQ. The CDR3 DNA follows: TGCGCCAGCAGCTCCTTGACTAGCGGGAGGTCATACAATGAGCAGTTCTTC. As protein: CASSSLTSGRSYNEQFF.

With regard to this clonotype: This may be a read error: a much more frequent sequence differs by one nucleotide. V gene TRBV28 combines with J gene TRBJ1-2; D is ambiguous. The CDR3 extends over 11 amino acids. Germline V gene sequence: CDR1 MDHEN, CDR2 SYDVKM. The CDR3 nucleotides read TGTGCCAGCAGGGTGAGGGAGCGCCTTTTCTTC. Its translation is CASRVRERLFF.

The rearrangement joins TRBV7-3 to TRBJ2-3, with a possible D match to TRBD2 (6 bases). CDR1 and CDR2 from the germline V gene are SGHTA and FQGTGA. The V gene lost 4 bases and the J gene lost 3 bases, with 14 bases spanning the gap. The CDR3 runs to 15 residues. The CDR3 nucleotides are TGTGCCAGCAGCTCGGGACTGCTGTCGACAGATACGCAGTATTTT. This gives the protein CASSSGLLSTDTQYF.

This clonotype was seen a few times. The chain couples TRBV5-1 to TRBJ2-1; 9 bases agree with TRBD2. V was clipped by 3 bases and J by 2 bases; unmatched bases: 3. CDR1 SGHRS and CDR2 YFSETQ come from the germline V gene. The CDR3 is 15 amino acids. The CDR3 spells CASSSASGTYNEQFF. The CDR3 DNA reads TGCGCCAGCAGCTCGGCTAGCGGGACCTACAATGAGCAGTTCTTC.

About this clonotype: A read error may explain this, as a much larger clone is one base away. The chain carries TRBV6-2 or TRBV6-3 and TRBJ1-4, with 10 positions matching TRBD1. The CDR3 sequence is 15 residues long. Per germline, CDR1 MNHEY and CDR2 SVGEGT. The CDR3 region has the DNA TGTGCCAGCAGTGCCATCCGGGACAGGGGAGAAAAACTGTCTTTT. It specifies CASSAIRDRGEKLSF.

The V and J genes are TRBV5-4 and TRBJ2-1; 9 positions agree with TRBD1. The trim removed 5 bases at V and 0 bases at J, leaving 6 bases unmatched. The CDR3 length is 16 residues. Germline assignment: CDR1 SGHNT and CDR2 YYREEE (reference sequence). For the CDR3, the DNA is TGTGCCAGCAGGGAGGGGACAGGGAGCTCCTACAATGAGCAGTTCTTC. Its protein is CASREGTGSSYNEQFF.

There are many counts of this clonotype. The V and J genes are TRBV5-4 and TRBJ2-3; TRBD1 matches at 9 bases. V gave up 4 bases and J gave up 10 bases; unmatched junction bases: 10. Germline CDR1 is SGHNT and CDR2 is YYREEE (reference sequence). This CDR3 contains 14 residues. The CDR3 DNA follows: TGTGCCAGCAGCACTGGGATACGGGACAGGGCGCAGTATTTT. Translation gives CASSTGIRDRAQYF. Full variable domain (outside the CDR3, taken from reference TRBV5-4 and TRBJ2-3): ETGVTQSPTHLIKTRGQQVTLRCSSQSGHNTVSWYQQALGQGPQFIFQYYREEENGRGNFPPRFSGLQFPNYSSELNVNALELDDSALYLCASSTGIRDRAQYFGPGTRLTVL.

This clonotype counts as medium-sized. The chain's CDR3 is CSARKPSSGDRSPLHF. The CDR3, as DNA: TGCAGTGCTAGGAAGCCATCTTCAGGGGATCGTTCACCCCTCCACTTT. The chain carries TRBV20-1 and TRBJ1-6; a possible D gene is TRBD1 (6 bases). Germline lookup yields CDR1 DFQATT and CDR2 SNEGSKA (reference sequence). Trimming took 3 bases from V and 9 from J, leaving 21 bases between them. CDR3 size: 16 residues.

By share, this clonotype ranks as medium-sized. V is TRBV4-1 and J is TRBJ1-4; D is unresolved. Trimming removed 1 base at V and 3 bases at J, with 9 bases between. Germline V lookup: CDR1 MGHRA, CDR2 YSYEKL. The CDR3 spans 15 residues. CDR3: CASSQVRGANEKLFF. The CDR3 DNA reads as TGCGCCAGCAGCCAAGTACGCGGCGCTAATGAAAAACTGTTTTTT.

In regard to this clonotype: A much larger clonotype is one base distant, so this may be a read error. This chain links TRBV25-1 with TRBJ2-1, with D possibly matching TRBD1 (6 bases). CDR1 MGHDK and CDR2 SYGVNS come from the germline V gene. This CDR3 contains 8 residues. This CDR3 is CGCRGDPF. In DNA, the CDR3 is TGTGGCTGCAGGGGAGACCCCTTC.

This clonotype was counted a few times. The chain carries TRBV4-1 and TRBJ2-3; TRBD2 matches at 14 bases. The CDR3 has 18 residues. Losses at the gene ends were 2 bases for V and 6 bases for J; bases not matched to a gene: 10. Germline V gene sequence: CDR1 MGHRA, CDR2 YSYEKL. The CDR3 region is CASSQYVPTSGREDTQYF. The CDR3 nucleotides are TGCGCCAGCAGCCAATATGTGCCGACTAGCGGGAGGGAGGATACGCAGTATTTT.

This clonotype is labeled as medium-sized. V gene TRBV5-6 combines with J gene TRBJ2-3, with D hard to call. The CDR3 loop spans 13 amino acids. CDR1 SGHDT and CDR2 YYEEEE come from the germline V gene. V lost 2 bases and J 3 bases, leaving 7 bases between the germline ends. CDR3 region: CASSFVTTDTQYF. The CDR3 nucleotides read TGTGCCAGCAGCTTTGTAACAACAGATACGCAGTATTTT.

This chain links TRBV11-3 with TRBJ2-1; 7 nucleotides align to TRBD2. Trimming took 7 bases from V and 7 from J; bases not matched to a gene: 7. Germline CDR1 reads SGHNT; CDR2 reads YENEEA. There are 13 residues in the CDR3. This chain's CDR3 is CASKGRAINEQFF. DNA of the CDR3: TGTGCCAGCAAAGGGAGGGCCATAAATGAGCAGTTCTTC.

In its sample, this clonotype ranks as medium-sized (0.01 to 0.1%). The chain recombines TRBV29-1 with TRBJ2-7, with unresolved D. Per the germline V gene, CDR1 is SQVTM and CDR2 is ANQGSEA. This CDR3 contains 12 residues. Trimming took off 0 bases at V and 7 bases at J, with 10 bases between the two ends. CDR3 sequence reads: CSVEERPSEQYF. CDR3 nucleotides: TGCAGCGTTGAAGAACGGCCGAGTGAGCAGTACTTC.

The sample holds many counts of this clonotype. V and J are TRBV27 and TRBJ2-7, with 9 bases identical to TRBD2. Germline-derived CDR1 and CDR2 are MNHEY and SMNVEV (reference sequence). V lost 0 bases and J lost 2; bases outside the gene matches: 5. The CDR3 runs 16 residues. CDR3 bases: TGTGCCAGCAGTTTATCCAAGAGCGGGAGGCCCTACGAGCAGTACTTC. It specifies CASSLSKSGRPYEQYF.

This clonotype was detected a few times. A much larger clone is a single base away; this may be a read error. V gene TRBV12-3 or TRBV12-4 combines with J gene TRBJ2-2; 10 bases map to TRBD2. This CDR3 is 15 amino acids long. J gave up 2 bases and V 8 bases, and 5 bases lay outside the gene matches. CDR3 nucleotides: TGTGCCAGCCGTCTACTAGCGGGAAACACCGGGGAGCTGTTTTTT. This gives the protein CASRLLAGNTGELFF.